This TCR beta chain appears in the sequencing data of a study of blood T cells in healthy people across ages. Combining a sample-barcoded 5' primer with a J-beta primer mix, a second PCR ran for 7 to 11 cycles. Every sample gave at least 2.5 million paired-end reads containing CDR3. Via MiXCR, TCRdb re-called the 5' RACE reads, giving one row per CDR3 protein. The repertoire holds roughly 500,000 distinct CDR3 sequences, with approximately 27% as singletons. General study results and limits: From one million sequenced T cells, diversity estimates were lower bounds. In the absence of known donor CMV status, changes in expanded clonotypes were possibly confounded.

Concerning this clonotype itself: Antigen specificity is unknown.

With each sample, at least 5 micrograms of total RNA were extracted. CDR1 is SGHNT and CDR2 is YENEEA in the germline V gene. The V end lost 3 bases, the J end lost 7 bases, and 15 bases lay between the germline ends. The CDR3 spans 15 residues. Input material: blood. The TCR originated in a woman aged 65 to 85 in good health. The chain uses TRBV11-3 and TRBJ2-2; D ambiguous. CDR3 loop: CASSFRAPHGGELFF. The CDR3 DNA reads TGTGCCAGCAGCTTTCGAGCCCCCCACGGCGGGGAGCTGTTTTTT.